This T cell receptor beta chain comes out of a study of T cell changes during pregnancy in multiple sclerosis. Germline CDR1 and CDR2: SGHNT and YYREEE (reference sequence). The CDR3 has 14 amino acids. J gave up 6 bases and V 4 bases, and 7 bases lay outside the gene matches. TCRdb keeps only in-frame clones here, not all; method: immunoSEQ multiplex PCR. The top ten clones hold roughly 0.4% of a sample with approximately 46,000 clones, roughly 90% of them seen once. The clonotype comes from a female donor with multiple sclerosis, enrolled in a pregnancy study. Sequences were derived from CD4+ T cells from peripheral blood mononuclear cells, sampled after pregnancy. The chain uses TRBV5-4 and TRBJ2-7; 10 bases are shared with TRBD1. CDR3 nucleotides: TGTGCCAGCAGCAGCGACAGGGGGCTGGTCGAGCAGTACTTC. It translates to CASSSDRGLVEQYF. Complete variable domain (other parts from reference TRBV5-4 and TRBJ2-7): ETGVTQSPTHLIKTRGQQVTLRCSSQSGHNTVSWYQQALGQGPQFIFQYYREEENGRGNFPPRFSGLQFPNYSSELNVNALELDDSALYLCASSSDRGLVEQYFGPGTRLTVT.